This TCR beta chain was recovered during a study of T cell repertoires in cytomegalovirus infection (dated by TCRdb to the late 2010s). Concerning the study at large: The HLA type of each donor mattered for the analysis, because public TCR beta signatures pointed to carriage of CMV infection along with the matching HLA type.

General study outcomes and caveats: The ex vivo response was dominated by HLA-C-restricted CMV-specific TCR beta clonotypes, which also provided the single most frequent clonotype in two of eight donors. In both this cohort and an independent roughly 330-donor cohort, the cumulative frequency of public TCR beta family members distinguished carriers of CMV infection plus the relevant HLA type.

About this clonotype itself: No antigen is known for it. Base qualities are not at hand, and no much larger clone is one base apart.

TCRdb records Illumina HiSeq 1500 as the sequencer. TCRdb passed the public sequencing reads through fastp at Q25 and MiXCR, retaining productive beta sequences. Every CDR3 protein is listed once, alongside the most common genes and DNA of its rows. The sample yields approximately 200,000 distinct CDR3 sequences; roughly 27% were counted once. Roughly 29% of the sample is in the top ten clones. Input material: PBMCs. This clonotype originated in a human donor in good health (CMV status not recorded). Some clones in this sample may be carry-over from other donors' samples.

The CDR3: CASGTSDSSYNSPLHF. The sequenced DNA is TGTGCCTCCGGGACGTCAGACAGCTCCTATAATTCACCCCTCCACTTT. The rearrangement joined TRBV30 to TRBJ1-6; TRBD1 is a weak D gene call, 5 bases matching. The CDR3 numbers 16 residues from cysteine through phenylalanine. This entry keeps only the CDR3 DNA: 48 bases, framed from base 1. As encoded in the germline V gene (reference sequence), CDR1 is GTSNPN while CDR2 is SVGIG. V gives up 7 bases and J gives up 0 bases, and the segment between their germline ends measures 16 bases.